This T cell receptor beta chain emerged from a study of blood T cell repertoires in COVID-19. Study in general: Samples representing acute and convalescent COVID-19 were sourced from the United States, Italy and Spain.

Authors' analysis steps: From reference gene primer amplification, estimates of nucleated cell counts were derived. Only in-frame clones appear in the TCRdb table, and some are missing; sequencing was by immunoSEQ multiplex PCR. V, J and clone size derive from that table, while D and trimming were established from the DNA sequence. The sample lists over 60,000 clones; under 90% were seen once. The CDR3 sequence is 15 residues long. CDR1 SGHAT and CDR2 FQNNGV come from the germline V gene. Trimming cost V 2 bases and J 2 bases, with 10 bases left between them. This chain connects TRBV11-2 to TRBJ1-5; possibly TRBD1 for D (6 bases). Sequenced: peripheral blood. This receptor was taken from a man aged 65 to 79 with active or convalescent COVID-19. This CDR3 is CASSLFSGGNQPQHF. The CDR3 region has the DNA TGTGCCAGCAGCTTATTTTCAGGGGGCAATCAGCCCCAGCATTTT.